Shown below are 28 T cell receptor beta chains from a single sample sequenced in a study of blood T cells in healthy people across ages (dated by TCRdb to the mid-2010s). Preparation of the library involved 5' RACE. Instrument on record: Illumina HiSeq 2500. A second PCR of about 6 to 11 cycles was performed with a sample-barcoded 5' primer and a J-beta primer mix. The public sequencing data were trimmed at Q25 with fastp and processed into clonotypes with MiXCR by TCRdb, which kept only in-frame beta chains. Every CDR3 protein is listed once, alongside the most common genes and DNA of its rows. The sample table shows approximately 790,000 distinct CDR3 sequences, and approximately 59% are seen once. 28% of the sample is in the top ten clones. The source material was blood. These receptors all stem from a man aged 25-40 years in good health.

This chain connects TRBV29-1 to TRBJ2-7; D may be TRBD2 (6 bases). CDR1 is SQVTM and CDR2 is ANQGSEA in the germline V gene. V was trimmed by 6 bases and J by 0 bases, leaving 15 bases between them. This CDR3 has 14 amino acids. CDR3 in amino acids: CSVQGGQASYEQYF. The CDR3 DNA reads TGCAGCGTCCAAGGAGGGCAGGCCTCCTACGAGCAGTACTTC.

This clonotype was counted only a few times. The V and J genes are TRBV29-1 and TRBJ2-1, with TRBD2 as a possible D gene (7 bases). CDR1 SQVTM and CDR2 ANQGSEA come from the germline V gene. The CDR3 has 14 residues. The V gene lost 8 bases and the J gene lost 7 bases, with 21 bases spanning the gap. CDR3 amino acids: CSLSSGGLGNEQFF. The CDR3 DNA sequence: TGCAGCCTGTCCTCCGGGGGGCTAGGGAATGAGCAGTTCTTC.

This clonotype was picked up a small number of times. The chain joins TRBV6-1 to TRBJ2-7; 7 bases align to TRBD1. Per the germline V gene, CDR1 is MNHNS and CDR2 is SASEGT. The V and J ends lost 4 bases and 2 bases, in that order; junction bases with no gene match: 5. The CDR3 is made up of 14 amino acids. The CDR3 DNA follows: TGTGCCAGCAGTGGACAGGGAATAACCTACGAGCAGTACTTC. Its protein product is CASSGQGITYEQYF.

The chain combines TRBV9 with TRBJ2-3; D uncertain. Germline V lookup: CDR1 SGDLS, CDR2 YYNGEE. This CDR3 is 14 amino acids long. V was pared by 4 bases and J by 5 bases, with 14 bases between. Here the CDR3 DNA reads TGTGCCAGCAGCCACGGGCGAGTGGGAGATACGCAGTATTTT. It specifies CASSHGRVGDTQYF.

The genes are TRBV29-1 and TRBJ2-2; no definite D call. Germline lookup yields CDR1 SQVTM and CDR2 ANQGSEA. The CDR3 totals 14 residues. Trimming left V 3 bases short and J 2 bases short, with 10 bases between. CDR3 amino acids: CSVEASANTGELFF. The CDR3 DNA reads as TGCAGCGTTGAGGCTTCGGCCAACACCGGGGAGCTGTTTTTT.

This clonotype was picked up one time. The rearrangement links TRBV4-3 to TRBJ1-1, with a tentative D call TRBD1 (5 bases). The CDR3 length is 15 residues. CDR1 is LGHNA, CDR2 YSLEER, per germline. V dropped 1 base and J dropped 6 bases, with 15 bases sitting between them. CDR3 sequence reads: CASSQVGNAGAEAFF. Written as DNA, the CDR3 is TGCGCCAGCAGCCAAGTGGGGAACGCGGGGGCTGAAGCTTTCTTT.

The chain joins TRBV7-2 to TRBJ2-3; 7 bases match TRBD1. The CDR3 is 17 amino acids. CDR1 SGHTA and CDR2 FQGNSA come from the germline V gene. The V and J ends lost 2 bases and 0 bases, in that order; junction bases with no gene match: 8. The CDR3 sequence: CASSLTGTDGSTDTQYF. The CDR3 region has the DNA TGTGCCAGCAGCTTAACCGGGACAGACGGAAGCACAGATACGCAGTATTTT.

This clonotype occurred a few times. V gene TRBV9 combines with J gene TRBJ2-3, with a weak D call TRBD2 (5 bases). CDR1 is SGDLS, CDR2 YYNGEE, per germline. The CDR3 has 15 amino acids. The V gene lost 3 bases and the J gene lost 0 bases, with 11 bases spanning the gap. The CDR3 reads CASSEGGSSTDTQYF. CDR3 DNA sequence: TGTGCCAGCAGCGAAGGAGGAAGTAGCACAGATACGCAGTATTTT.

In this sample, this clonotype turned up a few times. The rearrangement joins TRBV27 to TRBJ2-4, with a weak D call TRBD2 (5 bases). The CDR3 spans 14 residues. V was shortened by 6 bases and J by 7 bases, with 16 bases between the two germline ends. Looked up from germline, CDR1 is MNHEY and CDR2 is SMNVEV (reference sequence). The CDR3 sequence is CASSLRATGNIQYF. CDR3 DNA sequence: TGTGCCAGCAGCCTCCGGGCCACGGGGAACATTCAGTACTTC.

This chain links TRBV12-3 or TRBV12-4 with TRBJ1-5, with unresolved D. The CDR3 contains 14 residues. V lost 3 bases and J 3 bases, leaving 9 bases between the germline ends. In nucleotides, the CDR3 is TGTGCCAGCAGTTTCCGGGGAATCAATCAGCCCCAGCATTTT. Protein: CASSFRGINQPQHF.

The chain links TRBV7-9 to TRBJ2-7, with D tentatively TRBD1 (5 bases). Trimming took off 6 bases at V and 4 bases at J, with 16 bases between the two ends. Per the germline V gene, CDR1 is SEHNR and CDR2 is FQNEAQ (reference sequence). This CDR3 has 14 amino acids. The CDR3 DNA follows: TGTGCCAGCAGTACTCAGGGTACGTTGTACGAGCAGTACTTC. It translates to CASSTQGTLYEQYF.

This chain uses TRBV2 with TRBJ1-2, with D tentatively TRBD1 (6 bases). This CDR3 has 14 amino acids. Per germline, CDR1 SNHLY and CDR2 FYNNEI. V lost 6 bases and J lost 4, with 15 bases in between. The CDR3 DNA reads TGTGCCAGCAGCACCTGGGGGCAGGGCTATGGCTACACCTTC. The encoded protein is CASSTWGQGYGYTF.

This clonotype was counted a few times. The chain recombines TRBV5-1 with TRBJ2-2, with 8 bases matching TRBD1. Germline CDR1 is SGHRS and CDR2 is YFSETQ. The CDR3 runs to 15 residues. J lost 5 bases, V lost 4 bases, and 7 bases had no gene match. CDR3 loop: CASSEADRATGELFF. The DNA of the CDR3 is TGCGCCAGCAGCGAGGCGGACAGGGCAACCGGGGAGCTGTTTTTT.

The CDR3 loop is CASSFLNEQFF. In nucleotides, the CDR3 is TGTGCCAGCAGTTTTCTCAATGAGCAGTTCTTC. V is TRBV12-3 or TRBV12-4 and J is TRBJ2-1; no definite D call. The ends were cut back, 3 bases at V and 6 bases at J, with 3 bases in the middle. CDR3 size: 11 residues.

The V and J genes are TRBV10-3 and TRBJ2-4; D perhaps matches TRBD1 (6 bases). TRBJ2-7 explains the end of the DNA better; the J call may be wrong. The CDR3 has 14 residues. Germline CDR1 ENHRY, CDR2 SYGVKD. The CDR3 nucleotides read TGTGCCATCAGTGAAGGGCAGGGACACGACGAGCAGTACTTC. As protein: CAISEGQGHDEQYF.

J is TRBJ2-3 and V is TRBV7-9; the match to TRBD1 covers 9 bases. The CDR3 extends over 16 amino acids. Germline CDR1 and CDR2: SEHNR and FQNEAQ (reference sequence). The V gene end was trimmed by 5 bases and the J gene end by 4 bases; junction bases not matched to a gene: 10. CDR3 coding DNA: TGTGCCAGCAGCCCAACACCGGGACAGGGCTCAGATACGCAGTATTTT. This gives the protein CASSPTPGQGSDTQYF.

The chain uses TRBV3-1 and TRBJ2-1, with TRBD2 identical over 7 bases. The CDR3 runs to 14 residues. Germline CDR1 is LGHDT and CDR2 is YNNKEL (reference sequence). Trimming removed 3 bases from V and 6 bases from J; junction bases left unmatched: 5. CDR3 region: CASSQAGRGNEQFF. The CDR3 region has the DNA TGTGCCAGCAGCCAGGCAGGGAGGGGCAATGAGCAGTTCTTC.

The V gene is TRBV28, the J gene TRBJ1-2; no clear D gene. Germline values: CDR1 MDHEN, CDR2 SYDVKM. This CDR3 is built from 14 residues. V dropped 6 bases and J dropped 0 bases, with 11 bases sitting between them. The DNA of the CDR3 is TGTGCCAGCAGGAGAATCAGTACTAACTATGGCTACACCTTC. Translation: CASRRISTNYGYTF.

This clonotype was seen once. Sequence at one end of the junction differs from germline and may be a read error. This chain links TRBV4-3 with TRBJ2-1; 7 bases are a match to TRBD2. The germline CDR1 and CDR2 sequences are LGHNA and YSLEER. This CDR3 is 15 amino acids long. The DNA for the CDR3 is TGCGCCAGCAGCCTGCGGACTAGGAGTCGCAATGGGCAGTTCTTC. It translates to CASSLRTRSRNGQFF.

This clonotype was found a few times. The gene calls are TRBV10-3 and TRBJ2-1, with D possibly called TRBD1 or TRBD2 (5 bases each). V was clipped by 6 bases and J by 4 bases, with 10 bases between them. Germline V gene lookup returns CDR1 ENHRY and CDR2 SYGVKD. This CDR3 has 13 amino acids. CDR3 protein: CAISWDGYNEQFF. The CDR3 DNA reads TGTGCCATCAGCTGGGACGGGTACAATGAGCAGTTCTTC.

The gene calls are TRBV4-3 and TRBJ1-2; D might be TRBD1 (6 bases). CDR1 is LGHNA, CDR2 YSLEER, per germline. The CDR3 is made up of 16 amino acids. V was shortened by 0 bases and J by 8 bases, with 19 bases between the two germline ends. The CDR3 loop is CASSQDRKGGFEGYTF. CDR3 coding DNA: TGCGCCAGCAGCCAAGACCGGAAAGGGGGTTTTGAAGGCTACACCTTC.

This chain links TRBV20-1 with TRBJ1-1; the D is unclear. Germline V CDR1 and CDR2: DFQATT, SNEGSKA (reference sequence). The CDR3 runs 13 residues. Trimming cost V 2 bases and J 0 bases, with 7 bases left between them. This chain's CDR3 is CSARQIMNTEAFF. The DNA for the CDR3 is TGCAGTGCTAGACAGATCATGAACACTGAAGCTTTCTTT.

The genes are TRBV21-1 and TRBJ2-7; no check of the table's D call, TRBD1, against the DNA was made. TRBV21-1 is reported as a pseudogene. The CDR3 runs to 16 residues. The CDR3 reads CASSNPGEGCFYEQYF. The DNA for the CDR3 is TGTGCCAGCAGCAACCCAGGGGAGGGGTGCTTCTACGAGCAGTACTTC.

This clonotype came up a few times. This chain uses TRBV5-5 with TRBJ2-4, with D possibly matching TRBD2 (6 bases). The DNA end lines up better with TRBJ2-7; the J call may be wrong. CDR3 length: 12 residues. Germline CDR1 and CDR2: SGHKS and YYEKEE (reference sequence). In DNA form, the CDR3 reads TGTGCCAGCATTGGGGGGTTGGACGAGCAGTACTTC. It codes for CASIGGLDEQYF.

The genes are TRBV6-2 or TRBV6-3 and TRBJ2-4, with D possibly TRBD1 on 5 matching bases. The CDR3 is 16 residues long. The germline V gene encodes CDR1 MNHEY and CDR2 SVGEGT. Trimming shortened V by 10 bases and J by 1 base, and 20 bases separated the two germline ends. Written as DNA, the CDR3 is TGTGCCACCCGACAGTCGCTTGGGATGGCCAAAAACATTCAGTACTTC. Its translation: CATRQSLGMAKNIQYF.

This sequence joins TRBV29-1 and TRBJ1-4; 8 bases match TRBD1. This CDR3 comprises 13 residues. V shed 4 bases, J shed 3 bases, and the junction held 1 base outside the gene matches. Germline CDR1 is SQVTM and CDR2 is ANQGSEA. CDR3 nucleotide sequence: TGCAGCGTTGGGACAGGGCCTAATGAAAAACTGTTTTTT. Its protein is CSVGTGPNEKLFF.

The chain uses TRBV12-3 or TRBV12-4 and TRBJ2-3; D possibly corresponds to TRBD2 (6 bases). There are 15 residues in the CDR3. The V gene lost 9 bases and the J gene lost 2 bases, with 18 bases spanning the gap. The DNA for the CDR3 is TGTGCCAGTCTTGTGGGACTTTTCATCACAGATACGCAGTATTTT. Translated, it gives CASLVGLFITDTQYF.

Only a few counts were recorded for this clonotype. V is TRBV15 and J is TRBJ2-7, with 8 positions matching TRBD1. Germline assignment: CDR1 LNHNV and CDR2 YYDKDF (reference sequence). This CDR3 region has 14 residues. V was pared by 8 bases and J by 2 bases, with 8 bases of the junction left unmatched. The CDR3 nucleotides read TGTGCCACCCTCGGACAGGGACCCCCCTACGAGCAGTACTTC. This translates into CATLGQGPPYEQYF.